The rows below give T cell receptor beta chains drawn from one sample of a study of shared clonotypes between healthy human individuals. Method: immunoSEQ multiplex PCR; TCRdb's copy keeps in-frame clones and lacks some. The sample consists of 900,000 to 1,200,000 clones, 78% of them appearing once. Material: memory CD4+ T cells from PBMCs. The receptor source for this set is a man aged 18 to 30 in good health. Some clones in this sample may be carry-over from other donors' samples. CDR3s include the opening cysteine and the closing phenylalanine or tryptophan. The order of the fields is clone size, D gene, V gene, J gene, CDR3 DNA, CDR3 protein. A D gene is named only where the DNA matches it firmly. The size field is filled for only some rows; it gives once, few, many or a size class.

clone size: NA; D gene: NA; V gene: TRBV15; J gene: TRBJ1-1; CDR3 DNA: TGTGCCACCACCACCGGGGAAGCTTTCTTT; CDR3 protein: CATTTGEAFF
clone size: once; D gene: NA; V gene: TRBV5-1; J gene: TRBJ1-3; CDR3 DNA: TGCGCCAGCAGCTTCATGGCAGGCCAAGAGGGGGGAAACACCATATATTTT; CDR3 protein: CASSFMAGQEGGNTIYF
clone size: NA; D gene: NA; V gene: TRBV30; J gene: TRBJ2-3; CDR3 DNA: TGTGCCTGGAATGAGCGGAGGACAGATATGCAGTATTTT; CDR3 protein: CAWNERRTDMQYF
clone size: few; D gene: NA; V gene: TRBV2; J gene: TRBJ2-2; CDR3 DNA: TGTGCCAGCAGTGAGGATCAGGGGAGCACCGGGGAGCTGTTTTTT; CDR3 protein: CASSEDQGSTGELFF
clone size: NA; D gene: TRBD2; V gene: TRBV6-5; J gene: TRBJ2-7; CDR3 DNA: TGTGCCAGCAGTTACTACGCTAGCGGGGGCTACGAGCAGTACTTC; CDR3 protein: CASSYYASGGYEQYF
clone size: NA; D gene: NA; V gene: TRBV27; J gene: TRBJ1-1; CDR3 DNA: TGTGCCAGCAGTTTTGCAGGGTGGGAGACTGAAGCTTTCTTT; CDR3 protein: CASSFAGWETEAFF
clone size: NA; D gene: NA; V gene: TRBV29-1; J gene: TRBJ1-1; CDR3 DNA: TGCAGCGTTGGACTCAACACTGAAGCTTTCTTT; CDR3 protein: CSVGLNTEAFF
clone size: NA; D gene: NA; V gene: TRBV4-1; J gene: TRBJ1-1; CDR3 DNA: TGCGCCAGCAGCCAAGGTTGGGGTCCCACTGAAGCTTTCTTT; CDR3 protein: CASSQGWGPTEAFF
clone size: NA; D gene: NA; V gene: TRBV6-5; J gene: TRBJ2-7; CDR3 DNA: TGTGCCAGCAGCCCCTTGAGGGGCAGCTCCTACGAGCAGTACTTC; CDR3 protein: CASSPLRGSSYEQYF
clone size: NA; D gene: NA; V gene: TRBV28; J gene: TRBJ1-2; CDR3 DNA: TGTGCCAGCAAGAACGGCGACTATGGCTACACCTTC; CDR3 protein: CASKNGDYGYTF
clone size: NA; D gene: TRBD2; V gene: TRBV7-3; J gene: TRBJ2-2; CDR3 DNA: TGTGCCAGCAGCCCTAGCGGGAGGAACACCGGGGAGCTGTTTTTT; CDR3 protein: CASSPSGRNTGELFF
clone size: NA; D gene: NA; V gene: TRBV11-2; J gene: TRBJ2-4; CDR3 DNA: TGTGCCAGCAGCTCCCAGGGCGGGAACATTCAGTACTTC; CDR3 protein: CASSSQGGNIQYF
clone size: once; D gene: NA; V gene: TRBV6-5; J gene: TRBJ2-2; CDR3 DNA: TGTGCCAGCAGTTACTCTAGGGGTACCGGGGAGCTGTTTTTT; CDR3 protein: CASSYSRGTGELFF
clone size: NA; D gene: TRBD1; V gene: TRBV2; J gene: TRBJ1-4; CDR3 DNA: TGTGCCAGCAGTGAAGCTGGGACAGGGCGGGAAAAACTGTTTTTT; CDR3 protein: CASSEAGTGREKLFF
clone size: NA; D gene: NA; V gene: TRBV10-1; J gene: TRBJ2-2; CDR3 DNA: TGCGCCAGCAGTCCGGCGGGAAGGCTTAGAGGGGAGCTGTTTTTT; CDR3 protein: CASSPAGRLRGELFF
clone size: NA; D gene: TRBD2; V gene: TRBV10-1; J gene: TRBJ2-4; CDR3 DNA: TGCGCCAGCAGTGAGGACATGGGGCGGGAGGGGGGAAACATTCAGTACTTC; CDR3 protein: CASSEDMGREGGNIQYF
clone size: NA; D gene: NA; V gene: TRBV5-4; J gene: TRBJ2-2; CDR3 DNA: TGTGCCAGCAGCTCTAGACAGGGGAGGGCCGGGGAGCTGTTTTTT; CDR3 protein: CASSSRQGRAGELFF
clone size: NA; D gene: NA; V gene: TRBV6-5; J gene: TRBJ1-6; CDR3 DNA: TGTGCCAGCAGTTACCTCGGCACCCCGGACAATTCACCCCTCCACTTT; CDR3 protein: CASSYLGTPDNSPLHF
clone size: NA; D gene: NA; V gene: TRBV2; J gene: TRBJ1-2; CDR3 DNA: TGTGCCAGCAGTACGGACGGAGGTAGCTACACCTTC; CDR3 protein: CASSTDGGSYTF
clone size: NA; D gene: NA; V gene: TRBV5-8; J gene: TRBJ1-2; CDR3 DNA: TGTGCCAGCAGCTTGACGGGCTATGGCTACACCTTC; CDR3 protein: CASSLTGYGYTF
clone size: NA; D gene: TRBD2; V gene: TRBV5-4; J gene: TRBJ2-1; CDR3 DNA: TGTGCCAGCAGCTTGTTCACGGGGGGGGGCAGAGGCGAGCAGTTCTTC; CDR3 protein: CASSLFTGGGRGEQFF
clone size: NA; D gene: NA; V gene: TRBV7-3; J gene: TRBJ2-1; CDR3 DNA: TGTGCCAGCAGCCCCCAGGGTGCGGGTGCCTACAATGAGCAGTTCTTC; CDR3 protein: CASSPQGAGAYNEQFF
clone size: few; D gene: NA; V gene: TRBV2; J gene: TRBJ2-7; CDR3 DNA: TGTGCCAGCAGGCAAAACCGGGAAAACTCCTACGAGCAGTACTTC; CDR3 protein: CASRQNRENSYEQYF
clone size: NA; D gene: TRBD1; V gene: TRBV18; J gene: TRBJ1-1; CDR3 DNA: TGTGCCAGCTCACCACGGCTACAGGGGCTAGACACTGAAGCTTTCTTT; CDR3 protein: CASSPRLQGLDTEAFF
clone size: NA; D gene: NA; V gene: TRBV5-4; J gene: TRBJ2-7; CDR3 DNA: TGTGCCAGCAGCTTCTCGGGGCGCGGGGACCAGTACTTC; CDR3 protein: CASSFSGRGDQYF
clone size: NA; D gene: TRBD2; V gene: TRBV14; J gene: TRBJ2-3; CDR3 DNA: TGTGCCAGCAGCCAACAAGCGGGAGTAGGAGATACGCAGTATTTT; CDR3 protein: CASSQQAGVGDTQYF
clone size: many; D gene: TRBD1; V gene: TRBV27; J gene: TRBJ1-1; CDR3 DNA: TGTGCCAGCACCCCAGGGGGGTGGAACACTGAAGCTTTCTTT; CDR3 protein: CASTPGGWNTEAFF
clone size: NA; D gene: NA; V gene: TRBV19; J gene: TRBJ2-7; CDR3 DNA: TGTGCCAGTAGTATAGGATCGGCAAACTCCGGCGAGCAGTACTTC; CDR3 protein: CASSIGSANSGEQYF
clone size: NA; D gene: NA; V gene: TRBV18; J gene: TRBJ2-5; CDR3 DNA: TGTGCCAGCTCACCCAACGGCGGGGCAGAGACCCAGTACTTC; CDR3 protein: CASSPNGGAETQYF
clone size: once; D gene: TRBD2; V gene: TRBV5-1; J gene: TRBJ2-7; CDR3 DNA: TGCGCCAGCAGCTTGACGGGAGGGCACTACGAGCAGTACTTC; CDR3 protein: CASSLTGGHYEQYF
clone size: few; D gene: NA; V gene: TRBV10-3; J gene: TRBJ1-1; CDR3 DNA: TGTGCCATCAGTGAGCTGGCGGGGCGAGGGGACACTGAAGCTTTCTTT; CDR3 protein: CAISELAGRGDTEAFF
clone size: NA; D gene: NA; V gene: TRBV2; J gene: TRBJ2-2; CDR3 DNA: TGTGCCAGCAGTGAGGTCAGAGCCGGCACCGGGGAGCTGTTTTTT; CDR3 protein: CASSEVRAGTGELFF
clone size: NA; D gene: TRBD1; V gene: TRBV11-2; J gene: TRBJ1-4; CDR3 DNA: TGTGCCAGCAGCAGGGACAGATCTAATGAAAAACTGTTTTTT; CDR3 protein: CASSRDRSNEKLFF
clone size: NA; D gene: NA; V gene: TRBV19; J gene: TRBJ1-1; CDR3 DNA: TGTGCCAGTAGTCAGGCCGGGGTAGAAGCTTTCTTT; CDR3 protein: CASSQAGVEAFF
clone size: NA; D gene: TRBD1; V gene: TRBV11-1; J gene: TRBJ2-7; CDR3 DNA: TGTGCCAGCAGCGCCGGCTGGGGTATGGGACAGACAAATTACGAGCAGTACTTC; CDR3 protein: CASSAGWGMGQTNYEQYF
clone size: NA; D gene: TRBD1; V gene: TRBV7-9; J gene: TRBJ2-7; CDR3 DNA: TGTGCCAGCACCTCCTCGGGACAGTCCTACGAGCAGTACTTC; CDR3 protein: CASTSSGQSYEQYF
clone size: NA; D gene: NA; V gene: TRBV2; J gene: TRBJ2-1; CDR3 DNA: TGTGCCAGCTCGCTAGATGCCAGATCGTCCAATGAGCAGTTCTTC; CDR3 protein: CASSLDARSSNEQFF
clone size: NA; D gene: TRBD1; V gene: TRBV30; J gene: TRBJ1-5; CDR3 DNA: TGTGCCTGGGCAGGGGGGAACAATCAGCCCCAGCATTTT; CDR3 protein: CAWAGGNNQPQHF
clone size: NA; D gene: NA; V gene: TRBV2; J gene: TRBJ2-7; CDR3 DNA: TGTGCCAGCATCAGTAGCGCAACCTACGAGCAGTACTTC; CDR3 protein: CASISSATYEQYF
clone size: few; D gene: NA; V gene: TRBV6-5; J gene: TRBJ2-2; CDR3 DNA: TGTGCCAGCAGTTACTCTTGGGGGAACACCGGGGAGCTGTTTTTT; CDR3 protein: CASSYSWGNTGELFF
clone size: once; D gene: NA; V gene: TRBV18; J gene: TRBJ2-3; CDR3 DNA: TGTGCCAGCTCACCACCGTCTGAAGATACGCAGTATTTT; CDR3 protein: CASSPPSEDTQYF
clone size: few; D gene: TRBD1; V gene: TRBV2; J gene: TRBJ2-5; CDR3 DNA: TGTGCCAGCAGTGAGGACAGGGAAAAGACCCAGTACTTC; CDR3 protein: CASSEDREKTQYF
clone size: NA; D gene: NA; V gene: TRBV5-4; J gene: TRBJ2-1; CDR3 DNA: TGTGCCAGCAGCCTCCCGACCCAGGGTTACAATGAGCAGTTCTTC; CDR3 protein: CASSLPTQGYNEQFF
clone size: NA; D gene: TRBD1; V gene: TRBV19; J gene: TRBJ2-3; CDR3 DNA: TGTGCCAGTAGTTGGACAGGGCGGGGCACAGATACGCAGTATTTT; CDR3 protein: CASSWTGRGTDTQYF
clone size: once; D gene: TRBD1; V gene: TRBV5-8; J gene: TRBJ1-1; CDR3 DNA: TGTGCCAGCAGCTACCGGACAGGGAAGAGGACTGAAGCTTTCTTT; CDR3 protein: CASSYRTGKRTEAFF
clone size: NA; D gene: TRBD2; V gene: TRBV4-1; J gene: TRBJ2-5; CDR3 DNA: TGCGCCAGCAGCCAAGATACTAGCGGCAGGTCGGGGAAAGAGACCCAGTACTTC; CDR3 protein: CASSQDTSGRSGKETQYF
clone size: NA; D gene: NA; V gene: TRBV5-6; J gene: TRBJ2-1; CDR3 DNA: TGTGCCAGCAGCGAAGGGACTTGGAATGAGCAGTTCTTC; CDR3 protein: CASSEGTWNEQFF
clone size: NA; D gene: NA; V gene: TRBV5-1; J gene: TRBJ2-1; CDR3 DNA: TGCGCCAGCAGCTTGCAAGAATCCTACAATGAGCAGTTCTTC; CDR3 protein: CASSLQESYNEQFF
clone size: NA; D gene: NA; V gene: TRBV4-2; J gene: TRBJ2-7; CDR3 DNA: TGTGCCAGCAGCCAAACACAGGACGGAAGTACCTACGAGCAGTACTTC; CDR3 protein: CASSQTQDGSTYEQYF
clone size: NA; D gene: TRBD2; V gene: TRBV5-4; J gene: TRBJ2-1; CDR3 DNA: TGTGCCAGCAGCTCCGGGGGGACTAGCGGGAACAATGAGCAGTTCTTC; CDR3 protein: CASSSGGTSGNNEQFF